A selection of T cell receptor beta chains follows, all from one sample in a study of cytomegalovirus exposure and HLA in healthy donors. TCRdb keeps only in-frame clones here, not all; method: immunoSEQ multiplex PCR. The table records 150,000 or so clones, nearly 80% of them present only once. Input material: PBMCs. These receptor sequences come from a man aged 25-40 years in good health and CMV-seropositive. CDR3s include the opening cysteine and the closing phenylalanine or tryptophan. Fields, in order: clone size, J gene, D gene, V gene, CDR3 protein, CDR3 DNA. A D gene is named only where the DNA matches it firmly. Not all rows give a size; the values are once, few, many and, for expanded clones, a class.

clone size: .
J gene: TRBJ2-2
D gene: TRBD2
V gene: TRBV27
CDR3 protein: CASRSPGSGRGTGELFF
CDR3 DNA: TGTGCCAGCAGATCCCCCGGGAGCGGGAGAGGGACCGGGGAGCTGTTTTTT

clone size: .
J gene: TRBJ2-7
D gene: TRBD1
V gene: TRBV19
CDR3 protein: CASSAPGQTYEQYF
CDR3 DNA: TGTGCCAGTAGTGCTCCGGGACAGACATACGAGCAGTACTTC

clone size: .
J gene: TRBJ1-1
D gene: .
V gene: TRBV2
CDR3 protein: CASSLSGHLNTEAFF
CDR3 DNA: TGTGCCAGCAGCCTCTCCGGACACTTGAACACTGAAGCTTTCTTT

clone size: .
J gene: TRBJ1-6
D gene: .
V gene: TRBV6-5
CDR3 protein: CASSYSGRGDSPLHF
CDR3 DNA: TGTGCCAGCAGTTACTCGGGTAGAGGAGATTCACCCCTCCACTTT

clone size: .
J gene: TRBJ2-5
D gene: TRBD2
V gene: TRBV28
CDR3 protein: CASRPGLAGDDAQETQYF
CDR3 DNA: TGTGCCAGCAGACCTGGACTAGCGGGAGATGACGCCCAAGAGACCCAGTACTTC

clone size: .
J gene: TRBJ2-1
D gene: .
V gene: TRBV7-2
CDR3 protein: CASSFGTLNEQFF
CDR3 DNA: TGTGCCAGCAGCTTCGGGACACTCAATGAGCAGTTCTTC

clone size: .
J gene: TRBJ1-1
D gene: .
V gene: TRBV28
CDR3 protein: CASSPPMDSGLNTEAFF
CDR3 DNA: TGTGCCAGCAGCCCACCGATGGACAGTGGCTTAAACACTGAAGCTTTCTTT

clone size: .
J gene: TRBJ2-7
D gene: TRBD1
V gene: TRBV5-1
CDR3 protein: CASRHYRGSYEQYF
CDR3 DNA: TGCGCCAGCAGGCACTACAGGGGCTCCTACGAGCAGTACTTC

clone size: few
J gene: TRBJ2-1
D gene: TRBD2
V gene: TRBV29-1
CDR3 protein: CSVRLAGVREQFF
CDR3 DNA: TGCAGCGTTCGTCTAGCGGGAGTTCGGGAGCAGTTCTTC

clone size: few
J gene: TRBJ1-1
D gene: TRBD1
V gene: TRBV5-4
CDR3 protein: CASSKDREATEAFF
CDR3 DNA: TGTGCCAGCAGCAAGGACAGGGAAGCCACTGAAGCTTTCTTT

clone size: .
J gene: TRBJ2-7
D gene: TRBD1
V gene: TRBV7-3
CDR3 protein: CASGRGPPYEQYF
CDR3 DNA: TGTGCCAGCGGAAGGGGGCCCCCCTACGAGCAGTACTTC

clone size: .
J gene: TRBJ1-5
D gene: .
V gene: TRBV28
CDR3 protein: CASSLSQDASNQPQHF
CDR3 DNA: TGTGCCAGCAGTTTATCCCAGGATGCAAGCAATCAGCCCCAGCATTTT

clone size: .
J gene: TRBJ2-5
D gene: .
V gene: TRBV10-3
CDR3 protein: CASRTGLQETQYF
CDR3 DNA: TGTGCCTCTCGAACAGGGCTTCAAGAGACCCAGTACTTC

clone size: .
J gene: TRBJ2-7
D gene: .
V gene: TRBV9
CDR3 protein: CASSPLTGSYEQYF
CDR3 DNA: TGTGCCAGCAGCCCCTTGACAGGCTCCTACGAGCAGTACTTC

clone size: .
J gene: TRBJ2-1
D gene: TRBD1
V gene: TRBV6-5
CDR3 protein: CASTRQGYNEQFF
CDR3 DNA: TGTGCCAGCACCCGACAGGGTTACAATGAGCAGTTCTTC

clone size: .
J gene: TRBJ2-2
D gene: TRBD2
V gene: TRBV23-1
CDR3 protein: CASSPRGTQRAANTGELFF
CDR3 DNA: TGCGCCAGCAGCCCGCGGGGGACGCAGAGGGCCGCGAACACCGGGGAGCTGTTTTTT

clone size: .
J gene: TRBJ2-7
D gene: .
V gene: TRBV5-1
CDR3 protein: CASSSGGTEPYEQYF
CDR3 DNA: TGCGCCAGCAGCTCTGGGGGGACAGAACCTTACGAGCAGTACTTC

clone size: .
J gene: TRBJ1-3
D gene: .
V gene: TRBV27
CDR3 protein: CASSLIPPSGNTIYF
CDR3 DNA: TGTGCCAGCAGTTTAATCCCTCCCTCTGGAAACACCATATATTTT

clone size: .
J gene: TRBJ1-5
D gene: TRBD1
V gene: TRBV19
CDR3 protein: CASADRDLQPQHF
CDR3 DNA: TGTGCCAGCGCTGACAGGGATCTTCAGCCCCAGCATTTT

clone size: .
J gene: TRBJ2-5
D gene: .
V gene: TRBV6-6
CDR3 protein: CASSYGWTPGETQYF
CDR3 DNA: TGTGCCAGCAGTTATGGCTGGACACCAGGAGAGACCCAGTACTTC

clone size: .
J gene: TRBJ2-2
D gene: .
V gene: TRBV19
CDR3 protein: CASSIDGGTGELFF
CDR3 DNA: TGTGCCAGTAGTATAGACGGGGGTACCGGGGAGCTGTTTTTT

clone size: .
J gene: TRBJ2-5
D gene: TRBD2
V gene: TRBV6-6
CDR3 protein: CASTDNTSGRKQTQYF
CDR3 DNA: TGTGCCAGCACCGATAATACTAGCGGGAGGAAGCAGACCCAGTACTTC

clone size: few
J gene: TRBJ2-5
D gene: .
V gene: TRBV6-1
CDR3 protein: CASTAGTGVKTQYF
CDR3 DNA: TGTGCCAGCACCGCCGGGACGGGGGTGAAGACCCAGTACTTC

clone size: .
J gene: TRBJ2-7
D gene: TRBD2
V gene: TRBV10-3
CDR3 protein: CAISGGTRAYEQYF
CDR3 DNA: TGTGCCATCAGTGGAGGGACTAGGGCCTACGAGCAGTACTTC

clone size: .
J gene: TRBJ2-1
D gene: TRBD1
V gene: TRBV6-4
CDR3 protein: CASSEETGNYEQFF
CDR3 DNA: TGTGCCAGCAGTGAGGAGACAGGGAATTACGAGCAGTTCTTC

clone size: .
J gene: TRBJ2-1
D gene: .
V gene: TRBV21-1
CDR3 protein: CASSPSSGKNEQFF
CDR3 DNA: TGTGCCAGCAGCCCGTCTAGCGGGAAGAATGAGCAGTTCTTC